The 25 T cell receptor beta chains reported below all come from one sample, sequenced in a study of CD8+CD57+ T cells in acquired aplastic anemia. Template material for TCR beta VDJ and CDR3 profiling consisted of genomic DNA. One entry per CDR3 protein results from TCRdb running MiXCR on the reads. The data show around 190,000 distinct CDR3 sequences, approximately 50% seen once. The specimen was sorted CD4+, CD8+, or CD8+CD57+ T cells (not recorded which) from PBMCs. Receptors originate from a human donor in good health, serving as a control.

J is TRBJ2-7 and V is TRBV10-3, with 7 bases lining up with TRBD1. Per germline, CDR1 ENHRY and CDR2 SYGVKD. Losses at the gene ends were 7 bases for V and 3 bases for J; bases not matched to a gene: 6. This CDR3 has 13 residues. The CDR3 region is CAINPRTGYEQYF. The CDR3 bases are TGTGCCATCAATCCAAGGACAGGCTACGAGCAGTACTTC.

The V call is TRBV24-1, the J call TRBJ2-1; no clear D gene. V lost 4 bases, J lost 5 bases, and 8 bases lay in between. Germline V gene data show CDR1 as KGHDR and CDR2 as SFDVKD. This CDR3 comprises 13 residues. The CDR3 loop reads CATSENFNNEQFF. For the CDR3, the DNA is TGTGCCACCAGTGAGAATTTCAACAATGAGCAGTTCTTC.

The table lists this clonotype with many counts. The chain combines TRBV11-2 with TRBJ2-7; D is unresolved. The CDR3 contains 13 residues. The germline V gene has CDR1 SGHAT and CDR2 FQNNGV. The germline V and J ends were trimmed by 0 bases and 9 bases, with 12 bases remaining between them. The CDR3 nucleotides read TGTGCCAGCAGCTTAGATTCTGTTATCGGGCAGTACTTC. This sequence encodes CASSLDSVIGQYF.

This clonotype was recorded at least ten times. The chain's CDR3 is CATSDELGQSKNIQYF. The CDR3 DNA reads as TGTGCCACCAGTGATGAACTGGGACAGTCCAAAAACATTCAGTACTTC. The chain uses TRBV24-1 and TRBJ2-4, with TRBD1 matching 7 bases. Germline CDR1 and CDR2: KGHDR and SFDVKD. CDR3 length equals 16 residues. J gave up 2 bases and V 3 bases, and 6 bases lay outside the gene matches.

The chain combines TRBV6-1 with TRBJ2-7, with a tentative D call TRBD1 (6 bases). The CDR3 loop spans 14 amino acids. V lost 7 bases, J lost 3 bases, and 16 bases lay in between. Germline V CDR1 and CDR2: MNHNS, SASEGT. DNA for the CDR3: TGTGCCAGCAAAAGTCTTGAGGGGGTCTACGAGCAGTACTTC. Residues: CASKSLEGVYEQYF.

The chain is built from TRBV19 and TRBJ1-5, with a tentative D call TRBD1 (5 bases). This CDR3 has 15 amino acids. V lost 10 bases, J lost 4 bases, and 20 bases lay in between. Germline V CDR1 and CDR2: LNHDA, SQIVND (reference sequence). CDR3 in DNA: TGTGCCACCCGCCAGGGCGAAGCTGGAAATCAGCCCCAGCATTTT. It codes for CATRQGEAGNQPQHF.

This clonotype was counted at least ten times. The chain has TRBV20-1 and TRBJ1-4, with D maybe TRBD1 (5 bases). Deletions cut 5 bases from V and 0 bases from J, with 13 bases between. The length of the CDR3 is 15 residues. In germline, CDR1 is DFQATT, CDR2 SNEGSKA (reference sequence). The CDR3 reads CSASGWRATNEKLFF. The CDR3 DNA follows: TGCAGTGCTTCAGGGTGGAGGGCAACTAATGAAAAACTGTTTTTT.

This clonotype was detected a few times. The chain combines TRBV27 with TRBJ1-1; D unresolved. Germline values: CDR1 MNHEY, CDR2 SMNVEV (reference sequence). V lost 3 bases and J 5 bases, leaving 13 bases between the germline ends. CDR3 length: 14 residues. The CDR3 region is CASSLGLGRTEAFF. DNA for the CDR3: TGTGCCAGCAGTTTGGGGTTGGGGAGGACTGAAGCTTTCTTT.

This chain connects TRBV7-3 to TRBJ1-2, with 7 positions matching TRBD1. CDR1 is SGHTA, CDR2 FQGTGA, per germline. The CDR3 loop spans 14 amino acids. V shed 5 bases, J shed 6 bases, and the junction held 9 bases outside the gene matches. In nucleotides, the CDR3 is TGTGCCAGCAGCCCCAGTCCCCAGGGGGATGGCTACACCTTC. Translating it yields CASSPSPQGDGYTF.

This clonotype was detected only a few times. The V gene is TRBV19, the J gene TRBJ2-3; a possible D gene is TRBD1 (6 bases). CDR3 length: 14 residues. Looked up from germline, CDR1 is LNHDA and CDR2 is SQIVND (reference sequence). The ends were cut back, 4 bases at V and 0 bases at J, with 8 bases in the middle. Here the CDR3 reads CASSRQGSTDTQYF. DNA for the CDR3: TGTGCCAGTAGTAGGCAGGGGAGCACAGATACGCAGTATTTT.

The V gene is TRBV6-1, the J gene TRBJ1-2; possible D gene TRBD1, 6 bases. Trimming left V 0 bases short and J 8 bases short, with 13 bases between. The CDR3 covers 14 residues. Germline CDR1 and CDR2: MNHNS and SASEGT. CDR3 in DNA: TGTGCCAGCAGTGAAGCTGACAGGCAGGGGGGCTACACCTTC. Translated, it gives CASSEADRQGGYTF.

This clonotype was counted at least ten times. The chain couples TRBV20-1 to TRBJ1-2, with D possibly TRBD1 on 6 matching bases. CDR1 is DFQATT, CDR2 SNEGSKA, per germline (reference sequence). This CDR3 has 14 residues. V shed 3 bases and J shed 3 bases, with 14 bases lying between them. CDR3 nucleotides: TGCAGTGCTAGTGCCTGGGGGCGAGACTATGGCTACACCTTC. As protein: CSASAWGRDYGYTF.

The CDR3 reads CATSRGGGGGETQYF. The CDR3 region has the DNA TGTGCCACCAGCAGAGGCGGGGGGGGGGGAGAGACCCAGTACTTC. The chain joins TRBV15 to TRBJ2-5; 9 nucleotides align to TRBD2. The germline gives CDR1 LNHNV, CDR2 YYDKDF (reference sequence). This CDR3 has 15 residues. V shed 1 base, J shed 4 bases, and the junction held 4 bases outside the gene matches.

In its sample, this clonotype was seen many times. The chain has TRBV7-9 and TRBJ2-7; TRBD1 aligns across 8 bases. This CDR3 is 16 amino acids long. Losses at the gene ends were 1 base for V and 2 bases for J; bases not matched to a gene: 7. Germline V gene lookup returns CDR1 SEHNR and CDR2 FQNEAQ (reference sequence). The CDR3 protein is CASSLETGGRAYEQYF. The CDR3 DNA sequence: TGTGCCAGCAGCTTAGAAACAGGGGGTCGAGCCTACGAGCAGTACTTC.

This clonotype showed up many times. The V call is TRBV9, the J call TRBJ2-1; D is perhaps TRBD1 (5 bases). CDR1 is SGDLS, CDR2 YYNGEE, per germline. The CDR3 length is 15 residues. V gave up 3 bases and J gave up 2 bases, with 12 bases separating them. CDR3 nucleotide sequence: TGTGCCAGCAGCGCACAGGTTCTCGCCTACAATGAGCAGTTCTTC. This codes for CASSAQVLAYNEQFF.

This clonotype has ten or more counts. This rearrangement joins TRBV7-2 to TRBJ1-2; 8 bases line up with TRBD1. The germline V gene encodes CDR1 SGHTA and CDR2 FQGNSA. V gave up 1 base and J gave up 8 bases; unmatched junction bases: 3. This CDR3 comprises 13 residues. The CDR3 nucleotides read TGTGCCAGCAGCTTAGGGACAGGGCCCGGCTACACCTTC. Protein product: CASSLGTGPGYTF.

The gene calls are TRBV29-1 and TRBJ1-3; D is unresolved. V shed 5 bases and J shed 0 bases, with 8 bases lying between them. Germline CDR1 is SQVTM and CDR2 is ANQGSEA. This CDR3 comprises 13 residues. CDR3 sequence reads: CSVFRGSGNTIYF. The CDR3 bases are TGCAGCGTTTTCCGGGGCTCTGGAAACACCATATATTTT.

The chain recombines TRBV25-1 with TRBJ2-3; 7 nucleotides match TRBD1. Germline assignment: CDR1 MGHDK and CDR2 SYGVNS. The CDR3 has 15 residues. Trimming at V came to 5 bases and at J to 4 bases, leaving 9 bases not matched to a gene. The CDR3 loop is CASSPRTGGADTQYF. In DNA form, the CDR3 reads TGTGCCAGCAGTCCAAGGACAGGAGGCGCAGATACGCAGTATTTT.

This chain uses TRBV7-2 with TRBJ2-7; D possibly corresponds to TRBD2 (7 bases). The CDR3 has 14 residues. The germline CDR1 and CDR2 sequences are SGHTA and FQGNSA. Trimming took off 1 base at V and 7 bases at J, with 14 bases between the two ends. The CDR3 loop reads CASSLVGGANEQYF. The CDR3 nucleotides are TGTGCCAGCAGCTTAGTTGGGGGGGCCAATGAGCAGTACTTC.

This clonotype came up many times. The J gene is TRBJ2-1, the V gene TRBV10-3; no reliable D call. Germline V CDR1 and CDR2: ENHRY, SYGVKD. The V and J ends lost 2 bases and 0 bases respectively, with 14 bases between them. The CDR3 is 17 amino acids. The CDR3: CAISELKGQSSYNEQFF. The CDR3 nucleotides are TGTGCCATCAGTGAGCTCAAAGGGCAAAGCTCCTACAATGAGCAGTTCTTC.

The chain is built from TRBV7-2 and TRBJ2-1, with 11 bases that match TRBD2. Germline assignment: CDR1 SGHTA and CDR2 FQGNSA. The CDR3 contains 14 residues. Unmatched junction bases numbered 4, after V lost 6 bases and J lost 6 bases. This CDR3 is CASSTSGGLNEQFF. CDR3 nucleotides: TGTGCCAGCAGTACTAGCGGGGGACTCAATGAGCAGTTCTTC.

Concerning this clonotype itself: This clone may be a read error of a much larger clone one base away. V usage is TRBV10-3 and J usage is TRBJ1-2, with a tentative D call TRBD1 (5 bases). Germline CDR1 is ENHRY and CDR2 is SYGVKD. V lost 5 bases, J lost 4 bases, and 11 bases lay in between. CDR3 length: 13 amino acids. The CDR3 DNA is TGTGCCATCAGTTACGATGGGGGCTATGGCTACACCTTC. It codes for CAISYDGGYGYTF.

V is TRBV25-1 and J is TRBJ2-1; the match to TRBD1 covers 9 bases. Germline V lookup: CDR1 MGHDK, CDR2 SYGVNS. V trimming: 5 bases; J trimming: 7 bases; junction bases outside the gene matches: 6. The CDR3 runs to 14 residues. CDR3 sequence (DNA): TGTGCCAGCAGTACCGGGACAGGGTGGAATGAGCAGTTCTTC. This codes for CASSTGTGWNEQFF. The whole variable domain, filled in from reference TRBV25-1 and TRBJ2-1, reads EADIYQTPRYLVIGTGKKITLECSQTMGHDKMYWYQQDPGMELHLIHYSYGVNSTEKGDLSSESTVSRIRTEHFPLTLESARPSHTSQYLCASSTGTGWNEQFFGPGTRLTVL.

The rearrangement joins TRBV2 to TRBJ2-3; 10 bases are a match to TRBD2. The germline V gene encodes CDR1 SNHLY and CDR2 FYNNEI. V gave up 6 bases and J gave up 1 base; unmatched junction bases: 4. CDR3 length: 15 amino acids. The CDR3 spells CASRPLAGGTDTQYF. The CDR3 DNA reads TGTGCCAGCAGGCCTCTAGCGGGGGGCACAGATACGCAGTATTTT.

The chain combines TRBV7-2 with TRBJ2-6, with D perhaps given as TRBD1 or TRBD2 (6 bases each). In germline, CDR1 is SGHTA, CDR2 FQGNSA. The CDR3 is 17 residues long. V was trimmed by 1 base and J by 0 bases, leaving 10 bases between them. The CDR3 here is CASSLVGGGSGANVLTF. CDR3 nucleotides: TGTGCCAGCAGCTTAGTAGGAGGGGGCTCTGGGGCCAACGTCCTGACTTTC.